Each of the 12 T cell receptor beta chains below was sequenced from the same sample in a study of blood T cells in healthy people across ages. Primers used in a second PCR of about 6 to 12 cycles were a sample-barcoded 5' primer and a J-beta primer mix. One entry per CDR3 protein results from TCRdb running MiXCR on the 5' RACE reads. Of 600,000 or so distinct CDR3 sequences in the sample, around 31% were seen once. Sequenced sample: blood. Receptors originate from a woman aged 80 or over in good health.

The chain recombines TRBV6-1 with TRBJ2-1, with D unclear. The CDR3 runs to 16 residues. CDR1 MNHNS and CDR2 SASEGT come from the germline V gene. Trimming removed 4 bases at V and 0 bases at J, with 13 bases between. The DNA of the CDR3 is TGTGCCAGCAGTGGCCGACGGATACGCTCCTACAATGAGCAGTTCTTC. Its protein is CASSGRRIRSYNEQFF.

This clonotype was picked up a small number of times. The CDR3 nucleotides read TGTGCCAGCAGTGAAGTGTCCGGGGTGGGCACTAATGAAAAACTGTTTTTT. Residues: CASSEVSGVGTNEKLFF. The chain has TRBV6-1 and TRBJ1-4, with no clear D. The germline V and J ends were trimmed by 1 base and 2 bases, with 14 bases remaining between them. This CDR3 contains 17 residues. Germline V gene sequence: CDR1 MNHNS, CDR2 SASEGT.

There are many counts of this clonotype. The rearrangement joins TRBV3-1 to TRBJ2-7; 9 bases agree with TRBD1. The CDR3 is 12 amino acids. Germline lookup yields CDR1 LGHDT and CDR2 YNNKEL (reference sequence). The V segment lost 0 bases and the J segment 11 bases; nucleotides outside the gene matches: 2. CDR3: CASSQDGDREYF. The CDR3 nucleotides are TGTGCCAGCAGCCAAGATGGGGACAGGGAGTACTTC.

This clonotype was observed a handful of times. V usage is TRBV27 and J usage is TRBJ2-7; weak D call: TRBD2 (7 bases). V shed 5 bases and J shed 3 bases, with 17 bases lying between them. Germline CDR1 MNHEY, CDR2 SMNVEV (reference sequence). The length of the CDR3 is 15 residues. DNA for the CDR3: TGTGCCAGCAGTCTAGGGGGGGGATACCGCTACGAGCAGTACTTC. Translated, it gives CASSLGGGYRYEQYF.

This clonotype was counted only a few times. The V gene is TRBV7-6, the J gene TRBJ2-3, with 10 nucleotides matching TRBD2. The CDR3 spans 16 residues. V shed 2 bases and J 4 bases; nucleotides not matched to a gene: 6. Germline V lookup: CDR1 SGHVS, CDR2 FNYEAQ. CDR3 amino acids: CASSLSPSGGSDTQYF. The DNA for the CDR3 is TGTGCCAGCAGCTTATCACCTAGCGGGGGATCAGATACGCAGTATTTT.

The chain joins TRBV6-2 or TRBV6-3 to TRBJ2-1; TRBD2 matches at 8 bases. Germline V gene lookup returns CDR1 MNHEY and CDR2 SVGEGT. This CDR3 region has 16 residues. J lost 8 bases, V lost 5 bases, and 14 bases had no gene match. The CDR3 reads CASSPRGAGGDDEQFF. The DNA for the CDR3 is TGTGCCAGCAGTCCCCGGGGGGCGGGGGGCGATGATGAGCAGTTCTTC.

In this sample, this clonotype turned up many times. This chain links TRBV5-6 with TRBJ2-5; 8 positions agree with TRBD2. The CDR3 consists of 17 residues. The J segment lost 4 bases and the V segment lost 3 bases, leaving 14 bases of the junction unmatched. The germline V gene encodes CDR1 SGHDT and CDR2 YYEEEE. In DNA, the CDR3 is TGTGCCAGCAGCTCGGACCTTTATCGGGGGGGTGGAGAGACCCAGTACTTC. Protein sequence: CASSSDLYRGGGETQYF.

This clonotype has a count of ten or more. The genes are TRBV7-9 and TRBJ1-1; TRBD1 matches 7 bases. CDR3 size: 14 residues. The V segment lost 3 bases and the J segment 7 bases; nucleotides outside the gene matches: 8. Germline CDR1 reads SEHNR; CDR2 reads FQNEAQ (reference sequence). The DNA for the CDR3 is TGTGCCAGCAGCTTGCTCCTCGCAGGGGGTGAAGCTTTCTTT. It is translated as CASSLLLAGGEAFF.

This clonotype has more than one count but fewer than ten. The chain carries TRBV2 and TRBJ1-2; no clear D gene. The germline V gene has CDR1 SNHLY and CDR2 FYNNEI. Trimming took 4 bases from V and 0 from J, leaving 15 bases between them. The CDR3 runs 16 residues. CDR3 residues: CASSVSQTSTNYGYTF. The DNA of the CDR3 is TGTGCCAGCAGTGTTAGTCAGACTTCGACTAACTATGGCTACACCTTC.

Only a few counts were recorded for this clonotype. V usage is TRBV29-1 and J usage is TRBJ2-7; possible D gene TRBD1, 6 bases. V lost 0 bases, J lost 6 bases, and 9 bases lay in between. The CDR3 spans 12 residues. Germline CDR1 and CDR2: SQVTM and ANQGSEA. CDR3 amino acids: CSVEDRGSEQYF. The DNA of the CDR3 is TGCAGCGTTGAAGACAGGGGATCCGAGCAGTACTTC.

This clonotype was detected only once. The chain is built from TRBV6-2 or TRBV6-3 and TRBJ2-1; 7 bases match TRBD2. The germline V gene encodes CDR1 MNHEY and CDR2 SVGEGT. The V gene end was trimmed by 7 bases and the J gene end by 10 bases; junction bases not matched to a gene: 16. The CDR3 contains 15 residues. The CDR3 loop is CASIPGTNGLIEQFF. For the CDR3, the DNA is TGTGCCAGCATTCCCGGGACTAACGGATTGATAGAGCAGTTCTTC.

The CDR3 loop reads CASSRDGTAEGDTQYF. CDR3 bases: TGTGCCAGCAGCCGGGATGGGACGGCGGAGGGAGATACGCAGTATTTT. This chain joins TRBV6-2 or TRBV6-3 and TRBJ2-3; a possible D gene is TRBD2 (6 bases). V lost 6 bases to trimming and J lost 5 bases, with 21 bases between them. From germline, CDR1 is MNHEY and CDR2 SVGEGT. The CDR3 is 16 residues long.